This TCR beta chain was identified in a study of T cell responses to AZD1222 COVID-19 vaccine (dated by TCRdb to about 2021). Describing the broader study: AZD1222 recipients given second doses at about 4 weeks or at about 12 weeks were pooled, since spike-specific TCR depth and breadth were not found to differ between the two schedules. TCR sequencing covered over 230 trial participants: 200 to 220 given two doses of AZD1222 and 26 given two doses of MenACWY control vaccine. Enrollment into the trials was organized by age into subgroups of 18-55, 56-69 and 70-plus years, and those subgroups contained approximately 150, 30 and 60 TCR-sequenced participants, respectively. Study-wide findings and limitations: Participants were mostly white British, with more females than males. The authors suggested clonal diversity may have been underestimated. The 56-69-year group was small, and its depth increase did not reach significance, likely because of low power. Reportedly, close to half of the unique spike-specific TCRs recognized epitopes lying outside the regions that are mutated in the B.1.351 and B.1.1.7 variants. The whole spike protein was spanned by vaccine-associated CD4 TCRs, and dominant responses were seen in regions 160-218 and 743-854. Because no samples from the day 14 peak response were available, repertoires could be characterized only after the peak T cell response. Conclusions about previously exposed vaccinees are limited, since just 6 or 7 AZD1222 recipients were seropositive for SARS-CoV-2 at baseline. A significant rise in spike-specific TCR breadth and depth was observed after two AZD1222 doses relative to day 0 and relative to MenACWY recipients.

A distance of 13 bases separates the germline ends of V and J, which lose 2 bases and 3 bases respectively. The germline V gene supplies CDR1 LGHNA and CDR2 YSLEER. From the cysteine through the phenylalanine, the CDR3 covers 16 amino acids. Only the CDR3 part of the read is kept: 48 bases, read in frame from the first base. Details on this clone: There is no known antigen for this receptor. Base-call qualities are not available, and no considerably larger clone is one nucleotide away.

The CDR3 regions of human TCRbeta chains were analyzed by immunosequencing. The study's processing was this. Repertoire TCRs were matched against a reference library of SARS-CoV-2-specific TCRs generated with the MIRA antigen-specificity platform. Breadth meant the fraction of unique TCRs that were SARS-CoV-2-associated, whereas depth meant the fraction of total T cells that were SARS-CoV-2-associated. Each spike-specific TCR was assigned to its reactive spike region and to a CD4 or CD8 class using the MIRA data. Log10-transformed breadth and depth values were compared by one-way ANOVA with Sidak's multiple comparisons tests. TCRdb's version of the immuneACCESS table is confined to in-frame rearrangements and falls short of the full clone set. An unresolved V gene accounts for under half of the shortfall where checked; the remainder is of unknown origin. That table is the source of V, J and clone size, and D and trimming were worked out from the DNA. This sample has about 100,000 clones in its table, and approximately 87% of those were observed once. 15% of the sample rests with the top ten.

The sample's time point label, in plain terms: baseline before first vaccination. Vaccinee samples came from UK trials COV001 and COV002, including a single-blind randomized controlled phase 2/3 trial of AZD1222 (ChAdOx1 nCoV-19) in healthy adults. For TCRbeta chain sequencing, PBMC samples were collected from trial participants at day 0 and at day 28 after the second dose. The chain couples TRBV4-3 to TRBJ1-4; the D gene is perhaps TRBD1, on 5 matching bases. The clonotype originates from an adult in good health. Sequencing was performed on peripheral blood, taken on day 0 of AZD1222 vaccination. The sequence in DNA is TGCGCCAGCAGCCAACAGCCGGGACTCTCTAATGAAAAACTGTTTTTT. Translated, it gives CASSQQPGLSNEKLFF.